What follows are 29 T cell receptor beta chains derived from one specimen sequenced in a study of glioma-infiltrating T cells after dendritic cell vaccination. Only in-frame clones appear in the TCRdb table, and some are missing; sequencing was by immunoSEQ multiplex PCR. The sample has about 110,000 clones; 85% to 90% are singletons. Sample time point: after dendritic cell vaccination, including at tumor progression/relapse. The sample here was blood, taken after dendritic cell vaccination. The receptor set was obtained from a human donor with glioblastoma.

The gene calls are TRBV4-1 and TRBJ1-2, with D unclear. Between the trimmed V and J ends, which lost 0 bases and 5 bases, there was a span of 13 bases. Germline CDR1 MGHRA, CDR2 YSYEKL. This CDR3 spans 15 amino acids. The CDR3 spells CASSQDVSIWYGYTF. The CDR3 nucleotides read TGCGCCAGCAGCCAAGATGTCAGTATATGGTATGGCTACACCTTC.

With respect to this clone: The sample contains more than one DNA sequence encoding this CDR3. The chain is built from TRBV6-5 and TRBJ2-7; 11 bases match TRBD2. Germline-derived CDR1 and CDR2 are MNHEY and SVGAGI. The length of the CDR3 is 15 residues. With 2 bases clipped from V and 0 bases from J, the junction kept 0 bases outside the gene matches. CDR3 protein: CASSYTSGSSYEQYF. The CDR3 DNA reads TGTGCCAGCAGTTACACTAGCGGGAGCTCCTACGAGCAGTACTTC.

The chain recombines TRBV9 with TRBJ2-3, with D unresolved. V was shortened by 4 bases and J by 1 base, with 10 bases between the two germline ends. The CDR3 length is 14 residues. The germline CDR1 and CDR2 sequences are SGDLS and YYNGEE. The CDR3 spells CASSPLPGTDTQYF. CDR3 in DNA: TGTGCCAGCAGCCCACTTCCGGGCACAGATACGCAGTATTTT.

The chain has TRBV7-8 and TRBJ1-1; the D gene is possibly TRBD1 (5 bases). Germline V CDR1 and CDR2: SGHVS, FQNEAQ. The CDR3 is made up of 14 amino acids. V lost 3 bases to trimming and J lost 1 base, with 9 bases between them. The CDR3 loop reads CASSFDGGNTEAFF. DNA for the CDR3: TGTGCCAGCAGCTTCGACGGGGGGAACACTGAAGCTTTCTTT.

The V gene is TRBV6-1, the J gene TRBJ2-7; D is unclear. Germline CDR1 MNHNS, CDR2 SASEGT. CDR3 length equals 15 residues. Trimming left V 1 base short and J 2 bases short, with 12 bases between. The CDR3 sequence is CASSEGVGEPYEQYF. In DNA form, the CDR3 reads TGTGCCAGCAGTGAAGGGGTCGGAGAGCCCTACGAGCAGTACTTC.

This clone was seen only once. The rearrangement uses TRBV29-1 and TRBJ2-3; TRBD1 might be the D (5 bases). Germline values: CDR1 SQVTM, CDR2 ANQGSEA. The V end lost 4 bases, the J end lost 5 bases, and 13 bases lay between the germline ends. This CDR3 has 13 amino acids. CDR3 DNA sequence: TGCAGCGTTGCGGAAGGGGTGGGAGATACGCAGTATTTT. Translating it yields CSVAEGVGDTQYF.

V and J are TRBV2 and TRBJ2-5, with 10 nucleotides matching TRBD2. The J call could be wrong; TRBJ2-7 is a better fit for the DNA end. This CDR3 contains 16 residues. Germline assignment: CDR1 SNHLY and CDR2 FYNNEI. The CDR3 region is CARGWGPGLATYEQYF. The CDR3 nucleotides are TGTGCCAGGGGGTGGGGCCCGGGACTAGCGACCTACGAGCAGTACTTC.

The chain employs TRBV6-1 and TRBJ1-6; D uncertain. Germline assignment: CDR1 MNHNS and CDR2 SASEGT. This CDR3 contains 11 residues. Trimming took off 6 bases at V and 10 bases at J, with 7 bases between the two ends. CDR3 in amino acids: CASRVGSPLHF. The CDR3 DNA reads as TGTGCCAGCAGGGTGGGCTCACCCCTCCACTTT.

This chain links TRBV5-1 with TRBJ2-7; the match to TRBD2 covers 13 bases. The CDR3 sequence is 16 residues long. V trimming: 4 bases; J trimming: 0 bases; junction bases outside the gene matches: 4. Germline assignment: CDR1 SGHRS and CDR2 YFSETQ. This CDR3 is CASSPRLAGGSYEQYF. CDR3 nucleotides: TGCGCCAGCAGCCCGCGACTAGCGGGAGGCTCCTACGAGCAGTACTTC. Full variable domain (remainder filled in from reference TRBV5-1 and TRBJ2-7): KAGVTQTPRYLIKTRGQQVTLSCSPISGHRSVSWYQQTPGQGLQFLFEYFSETQRNKGNFPGRFSGRQFSNSRSEMNVSTLELGDSALYLCASSPRLAGGSYEQYFGPGTRLTVT.

The rearrangement uses TRBV2 and TRBJ1-6; TRBD1 matches at 9 bases. Germline V CDR1 and CDR2: SNHLY, FYNNEI. The CDR3 has 15 amino acids. The V segment lost 6 bases and the J segment 9 bases; nucleotides outside the gene matches: 9. CDR3 in amino acids: CASRALETGGSPLHF. CDR3 DNA: TGTGCCAGCAGGGCTCTAGAGACAGGGGGTTCACCCCTCCACTTT.

The V and J genes are TRBV7-8 and TRBJ1-5; D possibly corresponds to TRBD1 (5 bases). The germline V and J ends were trimmed by 4 bases and 4 bases, with 17 bases remaining between them. Germline V lookup: CDR1 SGHVS, CDR2 FQNEAQ. CDR3 length equals 16 residues. The CDR3 protein is CASSSPRGSGNQPQHF. In DNA, the CDR3 is TGTGCCAGCAGCTCCCCGAGGGGTAGCGGGAATCAGCCCCAGCATTTT. Filled out from reference TRBV7-8 and TRBJ1-5, the complete variable domain reads GAGVSQSPRYKVAKRGQDVALRCDPISGHVSLFWYQQALGQGPEFLTYFQNEAQLDKSGLPSDRFFAERPEGSVSTLKIQRTQQEDSAVYLCASSSPRGSGNQPQHFGDGTRLSIL.

The rearrangement links TRBV11-2 to TRBJ2-7; 7 bases fit TRBD1. This CDR3 has 15 residues. Per the germline V gene, CDR1 is SGHAT and CDR2 is FQNNGV. The ends lost 6 bases at V and 2 bases at J; junction bases unmatched: 10. The CDR3 region is CASRTTGPRTYEQYF. In DNA form, the CDR3 reads TGTGCCAGCAGAACGACAGGGCCCCGGACCTACGAGCAGTACTTC.

Turning to this clone: An end of the junction differs from the germline gene, which may be a read error. The chain employs TRBV6-1 and TRBJ1-3; 7 nucleotides align to TRBD1. The V gene's germline CDR1 is MNHNS and CDR2 SASEGT. CDR3 length equals 14 residues. CDR3 in DNA: TGTGCCTGCAGATCAACAGGGGTTGGAAACACCATATATTTT. It codes for CACRSTGVGNTIYF.

The sample holds a few counts of this clone. The genes are TRBV5-1 and TRBJ1-6, with D tentatively TRBD1 (5 bases). The germline CDR1 and CDR2 sequences are SGHRS and YFSETQ. The length of the CDR3 is 15 residues. V lost 4 bases to trimming and J lost 9 bases, with 17 bases between them. In DNA, the CDR3 is TGCGCCAGCAGCAGCGCCGGGCCCCAGGGTTCACCCCTCCACTTT. Translation: CASSSAGPQGSPLHF. Looking up the rest from reference TRBV5-1 and TRBJ1-6 gives the full variable domain: KAGVTQTPRYLIKTRGQQVTLSCSPISGHRSVSWYQQTPGQGLQFLFEYFSETQRNKGNFPGRFSGRQFSNSRSEMNVSTLELGDSALYLCASSSAGPQGSPLHFGNGTRLTVT.

This chain joins TRBV18 and TRBJ2-1; 14 positions match TRBD2. Germline CDR1 KGHSH, CDR2 LQKENI. The V and J ends lost 3 bases and 8 bases, in that order; junction bases with no gene match: 6. The CDR3 length is 16 residues. The CDR3 DNA reads TGTGCCAGCTCACCCAGACTAGCGGGAGGGCCTCATGAGCAGTTCTTC. Amino acids: CASSPRLAGGPHEQFF.

The gene calls are TRBV5-6 and TRBJ1-2; TRBD1 might be the D (6 bases). This CDR3 comprises 12 residues. The V end lost 4 bases, the J end lost 6 bases, and 10 bases lay between the germline ends. CDR1 is SGHDT and CDR2 is YYEEEE in the germline V gene. In DNA, the CDR3 is TGTGCCAGCAGCAGTTACAGGGATGGCTACACCTTC. Translated, it gives CASSSYRDGYTF.

The chain carries TRBV27 and TRBJ2-3, with D perhaps matching TRBD2 (6 bases). Germline lookup yields CDR1 MNHEY and CDR2 SMNVEV (reference sequence). V dropped 0 bases and J dropped 1 base, with 8 bases sitting between them. CDR3 length equals 15 residues. The CDR3 spells CASSLSGEGTDTQYF. The DNA of the CDR3 is TGTGCCAGCAGTTTATCAGGGGAGGGCACAGATACGCAGTATTTT.

This rearrangement joins TRBV11-2 to TRBJ2-3; 7 bases line up with TRBD1. Per germline, CDR1 SGHAT and CDR2 FQNNGV. CDR3 length equals 16 residues. V shed 5 bases, J shed 6 bases, and the junction held 14 bases outside the gene matches. Here the CDR3 DNA reads TGTGCCAGCAGCCCGAGGACAGGTGTGAAGTGGGATACGCAGTATTTT. Amino acids: CASSPRTGVKWDTQYF.

This clone was observed a few times. The chain recombines TRBV6-5 with TRBJ2-7; TRBD2 matches 11 bases. The CDR3 covers 15 residues. Germline values: CDR1 MNHEY, CDR2 SVGAGI. The V gene end was trimmed by 7 bases and the J gene end by 7 bases; junction bases not matched to a gene: 12. The CDR3 loop is CASNPTGTSGAEQYF. The DNA for the CDR3 is TGTGCCAGCAACCCTACCGGGACTAGCGGTGCGGAGCAGTACTTC.

J is TRBJ1-1 and V is TRBV11-1; D perhaps matches TRBD1 (6 bases). The germline gives CDR1 SGHAT, CDR2 FQDESV (reference sequence). Between the trimmed V and J ends, which lost 3 bases and 4 bases, there was a span of 12 bases. This CDR3 contains 14 residues. The CDR3 nucleotides read TGTGCCAGCAGCTTGGAGGGGGAGGGCACTGAAGCTTTCTTT. This codes for CASSLEGEGTEAFF.

The chain is built from TRBV5-1 and TRBJ1-2; D not resolved. The CDR3 is 12 amino acids. CDR1 is SGHRS and CDR2 is YFSETQ in the germline V gene. Trimming removed 4 bases from V and 8 bases from J, with 12 bases in between. The CDR3 DNA sequence: TGCGCCAGCAGCCCTTCCACTTGGGGCTACACCTTC. Its translation is CASSPSTWGYTF. Full variable domain (remainder filled in from reference TRBV5-1 and TRBJ1-2): KAGVTQTPRYLIKTRGQQVTLSCSPISGHRSVSWYQQTPGQGLQFLFEYFSETQRNKGNFPGRFSGRQFSNSRSEMNVSTLELGDSALYLCASSPSTWGYTFGSGTRLTVV.

Details on this clone: Relative to the germline gene, one junction end is altered; a read error may explain this. The genes are TRBV7-7 and TRBJ2-1; 8 positions match TRBD1. The germline CDR1 and CDR2 sequences are SSHAT and FNYEAQ (reference sequence). The CDR3 is 13 residues long. CDR3 residues: CASSFQQGDEQFF. CDR3 DNA: TGTGCTAGCAGCTTCCAACAGGGGGATGAGCAGTTCTTC.

The chain combines TRBV5-6 with TRBJ1-5; 8 bases align to TRBD1. Germline V gives CDR1 SGHDT, CDR2 YYEEEE. The CDR3 length is 17 residues. V dropped 3 bases and J dropped 5; count of bases not matched to a gene: 13. In DNA form, the CDR3 reads TGTGCCAGCAGCTCGCGGTTCGGGACAGGTGCTTATCAGCCCCAGCATTTT. It codes for CASSSRFGTGAYQPQHF. Supplemented by reference TRBV5-6 and TRBJ1-5, the full variable domain reads DAGVTQSPTHLIKTRGQQVTLRCSPKSGHDTVSWYQQALGQGPQFIFQYYEEEERQRGNFPDRFSGHQFPNYSSELNVNALLLGDSALYLCASSSRFGTGAYQPQHFGDGTRLSIL.

This clone was counted a single time. V gene TRBV5-1 combines with J gene TRBJ2-7; 7 nucleotides align to TRBD1. This CDR3 region has 14 residues. Trimming took 4 bases from V and 7 from J; bases not matched to a gene: 11. Looked up from germline, CDR1 is SGHRS and CDR2 is YFSETQ. The CDR3 nucleotides read TGCGCCAGCAGCCCCCGACAGGGAACGGGAGAGCAGTACTTC. This sequence encodes CASSPRQGTGEQYF.

The J gene is TRBJ1-4, the V gene TRBV2; D is unresolved. The CDR3 consists of 14 residues. Germline V gene data show CDR1 as SNHLY and CDR2 as FYNNEI. V was cut by 3 bases and J by 5 bases, with 10 bases left in between. DNA for the CDR3: TGTGCCAGCAGTGACAACGGGAAAAATGAAAAACTGTTTTTT. Amino acid sequence: CASSDNGKNEKLFF. Together with reference TRBV2 and TRBJ1-4, the CDR3 gives the full variable domain: EPEVTQTPSHQVTQMGQEVILRCVPISNHLYFYWYRQILGQKVEFLVSFYNNEISEKSEIFDDQFSVERPDGSNFTLKIRSTKLEDSAMYFCASSDNGKNEKLFFGSGTQLSVL.

This clone was counted a single time. The J gene is TRBJ1-3, the V gene TRBV9; tentative D call: TRBD1 (6 bases). This CDR3 has 16 residues. Germline V CDR1 and CDR2: SGDLS, YYNGEE. V was clipped by 3 bases and J by 0 bases, with 13 bases between them. The CDR3 loop reads CASSARDTDSGNTIYF. The CDR3 nucleotides are TGTGCCAGCAGCGCAAGGGACACGGACTCTGGAAACACCATATATTTT.

The chain couples TRBV11-2 to TRBJ2-3, with a weak D call TRBD1 (8 bases). Germline V gives CDR1 SGHAT, CDR2 FQNNGV. This CDR3 contains 16 residues. Trimming removed 5 bases from V and 2 bases from J, with 17 bases in between. CDR3 bases: TGTGCCAGCAGCCTCCACAGGGGGGGTCTCACAGATACGCAGTATTTT. As protein: CASSLHRGGLTDTQYF.

The J gene is TRBJ2-3, the V gene TRBV5-4; D possibly corresponds to TRBD2 (5 bases). CDR3 size: 15 residues. Germline assignment: CDR1 SGHNT and CDR2 YYREEE (reference sequence). Trimming cost V 0 bases and J 2 bases, with 10 bases left between them. The CDR3, as DNA: TGTGCCAGCAGCTTGGATCCGGGAAACACAGATACGCAGTATTTT. Its protein product is CASSLDPGNTDTQYF.

This rearrangement joins TRBV5-1 to TRBJ1-1, with 10 positions matching TRBD1. The trim removed 4 bases at V and 5 bases at J, leaving 5 bases unmatched. CDR1 is SGHRS and CDR2 is YFSETQ in the germline V gene. The CDR3 is 14 amino acids. CDR3 loop: CASSQGQGPTEAFF. The CDR3 DNA sequence: TGCGCCAGCAGCCAGGGACAGGGGCCTACTGAAGCTTTCTTT.